This T cell receptor (beta chain) came from a study of cytomegalovirus exposure and HLA in healthy donors. Study-wide points: There were some V segments, including TRBV6-2 and TRBV6-3, excluded as indistinguishable. Investigators reported 150 to 200 TCR beta chains as tied to cytomegalovirus. The study assumed roughly uniform donor sequencing depth for presence/absence analyses. A later analysis found common viral pathogens apparently linked to several of the most significant clusters.

This clone was seen more than once but under ten times. Its target is not known. Germline CDR1 and CDR2: SGHNT and YYREEE (reference sequence). The CDR3 contains 15 residues. Unmatched junction bases numbered 6, after V lost 4 bases and J lost 6 bases. The PCR had 60 Vbeta and 13 Jbeta primers. TCRdb keeps only in-frame clones here, not all; method: immunoSEQ multiplex PCR. The table lists 170,000 or so clones, roughly 80% of them singletons, with over 1.5% in the top ten. The chain recombines TRBV5-4 with TRBJ1-4, with 10 bases identical to TRBD1. This receptor was taken from a man aged 45-65 years in good health and CMV-seronegative. Input material: PBMCs. The DNA for the CDR3 is TGTGCCAGCAGCAACTACGGGACAGGGGATGAAAAACTGTTTTTT. Protein product: CASSNYGTGDEKLFF.